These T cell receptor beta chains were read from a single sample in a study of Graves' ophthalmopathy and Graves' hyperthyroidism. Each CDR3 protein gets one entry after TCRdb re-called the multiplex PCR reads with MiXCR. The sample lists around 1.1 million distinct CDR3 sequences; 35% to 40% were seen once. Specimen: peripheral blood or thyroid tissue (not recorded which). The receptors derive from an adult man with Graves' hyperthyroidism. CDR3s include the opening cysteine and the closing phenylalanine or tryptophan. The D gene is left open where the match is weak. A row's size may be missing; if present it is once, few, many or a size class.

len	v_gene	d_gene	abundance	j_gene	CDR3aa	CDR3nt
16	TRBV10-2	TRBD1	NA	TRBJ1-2	CASSEPDRARNYGYTF	TGCGCCAGCAGTGAGCCCGACAGGGCACGTAACTATGGCTACACCTTC
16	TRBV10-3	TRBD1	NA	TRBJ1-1	CAISEPRQGLGTEAFF	TGTGCCATCAGTGAGCCCAGACAGGGTCTTGGCACTGAAGCTTTCTTT
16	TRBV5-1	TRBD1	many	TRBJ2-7	CASSWKGQGNSYEQYF	TGCGCCAGCAGCTGGAAAGGACAGGGGAACTCCTACGAGCAGTACTTC
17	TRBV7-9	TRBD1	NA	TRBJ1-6	CASSLAHPGQGRSPLHF	TGTGCCAGCAGCTTAGCCCATCCGGGACAGGGGAGGTCACCCCTCCACTTT
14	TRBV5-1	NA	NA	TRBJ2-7	CASSSQDPNGEQYF	TGCGCCAGCAGCTCCCAGGACCCGAATGGGGAGCAGTACTTC
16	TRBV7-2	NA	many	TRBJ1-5	CASSVYIGAVNQPQHF	TGTGCCAGCAGCGTTTACATTGGGGCAGTAAATCAGCCCCAGCATTTT
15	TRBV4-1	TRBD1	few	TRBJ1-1	CASSHGDRGDTEAFF	TGCGCCAGCAGCCACGGGGACAGGGGGGACACTGAAGCTTTCTTT
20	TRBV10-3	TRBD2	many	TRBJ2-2	CAISAVVAGGQKTNTGELFF	TGTGCCATCAGTGCCGTGGTAGCGGGGGGACAGAAAACTAACACCGGGGAGCTGTTTTTT
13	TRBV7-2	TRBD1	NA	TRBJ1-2	CASSTGTGLGYTF	TGTGCCAGCAGCACCGGGACAGGCCTTGGCTACACCTTC
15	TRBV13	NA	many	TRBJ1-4	CASSPGRNPNEKLFF	TGTGCCAGCAGCCCCGGACGGAACCCTAATGAAAAACTGTTTTTT
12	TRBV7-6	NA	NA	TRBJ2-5	CASNHRGETQYF	TGTGCCAGCAACCACCGCGGGGAGACCCAGTACTTC
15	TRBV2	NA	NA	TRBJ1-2	CASSLVPGTGYGYTF	TGTGCCAGCAGTCTAGTTCCCGGGACGGGTTATGGCTACACCTTC
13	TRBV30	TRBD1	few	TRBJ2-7	CAWRNADRDRVLF	TGTGCCTGGAGGAACGCAGACCGGGACAGGGTCCTCTTC
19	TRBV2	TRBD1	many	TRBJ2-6	CASRGPGQGSFSGANVLTF	TGTGCCAGCAGGGGACCGGGACAGGGATCATTCTCTGGGGCCAACGTCCTGACTTTC
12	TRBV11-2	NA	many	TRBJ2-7	CAIQEFSYEQYF	TGTGCCATACAGGAATTCTCCTACGAGCAGTACTTC
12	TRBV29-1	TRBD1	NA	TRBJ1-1	CSVVRTGTEAFF	TGCAGCGTTGTTCGGACAGGGACCGAAGCTTTCTTT
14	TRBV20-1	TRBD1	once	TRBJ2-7	CSARDWTGMDEQYF	TGCAGTGCTAGAGATTGGACAGGGATGGACGAGCAGTACTTC
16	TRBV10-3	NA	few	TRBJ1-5	CASNGGATGGNQPQHF	TGTGCCAGCAACGGGGGGGCAACTGGGGGCAATCAGCCCCAGCATTTT
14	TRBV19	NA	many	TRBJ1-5	CASRAVNGDQPQHF	TGTGCCAGTAGGGCGGTAAATGGGGATCAGCCCCAGCATTTT
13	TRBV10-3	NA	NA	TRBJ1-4	CARDVRGGEKLFF	TGTGCTAGAGATGTAAGGGGTGGGGAAAAACTGTTTTTT
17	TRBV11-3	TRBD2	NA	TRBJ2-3	CASSSSGASGSRDTQYF	TGTGCCAGCAGCTCGTCAGGGGCTAGCGGGAGTCGAGATACGCAGTATTTT
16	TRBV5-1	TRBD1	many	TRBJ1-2	CASSSGTGGSYYGYTF	TGCGCCAGCAGCTCCGGGACAGGGGGCTCGTACTATGGCTACACCTTC
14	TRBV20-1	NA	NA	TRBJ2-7	CSAPGTENSYEQYF	TGCAGTGCACCCGGGACGGAGAACTCCTACGAGCAGTACTTC
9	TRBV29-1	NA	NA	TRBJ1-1	CSARGSAFF	TGCAGCGCGCGGGGTTCGGCTTTCTTT
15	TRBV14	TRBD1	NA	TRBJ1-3	CASSQLMAGQSTIYF	TGTGCCAGCAGCCAACTCATGGCGGGACAGTCGACCATATATTTT
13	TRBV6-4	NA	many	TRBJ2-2	CASRTTHTGELFF	TGTGCCAGCAGGACTACTCACACCGGGGAGCTGTTTTTT
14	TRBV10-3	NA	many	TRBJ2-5	CAISESQGRETQYF	TGTGCCATCAGTGAGTCCCAGGGGAGAGAGACCCAGTACTTC
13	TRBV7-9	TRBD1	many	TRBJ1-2	CASSAGQGWGYTF	TGTGCCAGCAGCGCCGGACAGGGATGGGGCTACACCTTC
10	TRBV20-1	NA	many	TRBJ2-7	CSVLSYEQYF	TGCAGTGTTCTCTCCTACGAGCAGTACTTC
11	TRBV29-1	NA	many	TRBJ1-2	CSVVQNGGYTF	TGCAGCGTTGTACAAAATGGGGGCTACACCTTC
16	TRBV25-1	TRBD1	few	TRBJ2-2	CASSDPRTGGTGELFF	TGTGCCAGCAGTGACCCCAGGACAGGGGGCACCGGGGAGCTGTTTTTT
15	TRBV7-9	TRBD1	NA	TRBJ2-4	CASSFGQGVKNIQYF	TGTGCCAGCAGTTTCGGACAGGGGGTCAAAAACATTCAGTACTTC
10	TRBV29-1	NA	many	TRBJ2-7	CSVKHYEQYF	TGCAGCGTCAAACACTACGAGCAGTACTTC
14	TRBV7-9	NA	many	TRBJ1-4	CASSLRETNEKLFF	TGTGCCAGCAGCTTAAGGGAAACTAATGAAAAACTGTTTTTT
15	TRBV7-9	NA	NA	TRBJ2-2	CASSLGNSGTGELFF	TGTGCCAGCAGCTTAGGAAATAGTGGAACCGGGGAGCTGTTTTTT
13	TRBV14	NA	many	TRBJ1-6	CASSQDLNSPLHF	TGTGCCAGCAGCCAAGATTTGAATTCACCCCTCCACTTT